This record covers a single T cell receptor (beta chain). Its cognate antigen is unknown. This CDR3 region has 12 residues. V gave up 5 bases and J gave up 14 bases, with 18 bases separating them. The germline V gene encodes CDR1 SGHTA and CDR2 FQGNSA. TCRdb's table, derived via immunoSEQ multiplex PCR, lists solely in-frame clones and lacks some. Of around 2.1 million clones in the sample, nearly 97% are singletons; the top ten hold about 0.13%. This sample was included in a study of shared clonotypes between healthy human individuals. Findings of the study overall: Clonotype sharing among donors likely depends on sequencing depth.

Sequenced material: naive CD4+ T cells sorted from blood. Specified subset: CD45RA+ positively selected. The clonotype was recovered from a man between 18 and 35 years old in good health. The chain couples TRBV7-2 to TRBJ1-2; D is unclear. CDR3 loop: CASSPHSTVPTF. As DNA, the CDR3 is TGTGCCAGCAGCCCTCATTCAACGGTACCGACCTTC.